The 7 T cell receptor beta chains given below trace back to one sample, sequenced in a study of blood T cell repertoires in COVID-19. Repertoires were generated with immunoSEQ multiplex PCR, while TCRdb's copy carries only in-frame clones and drops some. The data hold about 100,000 clones, with approximately 90% observed a single time. Sequencing used peripheral blood. All receptors come from a man between 45 and 60 years old with acute or convalescent COVID-19.

The chain employs TRBV6-1 and TRBJ2-1; possibly TRBD2 for D (6 bases). CDR1 and CDR2 (germline): MNHNS, SASEGT. CDR3 size: 13 residues. Trimming left V 6 bases short and J 10 bases short, with 16 bases between. CDR3 protein: CASSLLTREEQFF. CDR3 nucleotides: TGTGCCAGCAGCCTCCTCACCCGGGAGGAGCAGTTCTTC.

The chain combines TRBV6-4 with TRBJ2-4; D is ambiguous. Looked up from germline, CDR1 is MRHNA and CDR2 is SNTAGT. Trimming shortened V by 5 bases and J by 2 bases, and 19 bases separated the two germline ends. The CDR3 has 17 residues. The DNA of the CDR3 is TGTGCCAGCAGTCCTACCGGCGGCCAAGCATCCAAAAACATTCAGTACTTC. Amino acids: CASSPTGGQASKNIQYF.

V gene TRBV10-1 combines with J gene TRBJ1-6, with D perhaps TRBD1 (6 bases). The CDR3 has 13 residues. CDR1 WNHNN and CDR2 SYGVQD come from the germline V gene (reference sequence). V dropped 2 bases and J dropped 14 bases, with 13 bases sitting between them. The CDR3 region has the DNA TGCGCCAGCAGTGAGGACAGGTCGATCGCCCTCCACTTT. This sequence encodes CASSEDRSIALHF.

The chain joins TRBV12-5 to TRBJ1-1, with 9 bases fitting TRBD1. V was clipped by 6 bases and J by 4 bases; unmatched bases: 3. Germline loops: CDR1 LGHNT, CDR2 FRNRAP. The CDR3 is made up of 13 amino acids. The CDR3 DNA reads TGTGCTAGTGGAAGACAGGGGGGCACTGAAGCTTTCTTT. The encoded protein is CASGRQGGTEAFF.

The chain has TRBV3-1 (or the pseudogene TRBV3-2) and TRBJ2-7, with 7 bases aligning to TRBD2. In germline, CDR1 is LGHDT, CDR2 YNNKEL (reference sequence). Trimming cost V 3 bases and J 3 bases; bases outside gene matches: 8. This CDR3 contains 15 residues. The CDR3 bases are TGTGCCAGCAGCCAGGGACTACCTGAACTCTACGAGCAGTACTTC. This gives the protein CASSQGLPELYEQYF.

This chain joins TRBV24-1 and TRBJ1-4, with TRBD1 as a possible D gene (6 bases). The V and J ends lost 3 bases and 2 bases respectively, with 9 bases between them. The germline V gene has CDR1 KGHDR and CDR2 SFDVKD. This CDR3 spans 15 amino acids. In DNA form, the CDR3 reads TGTGCCACCAGTGATCACAGGGTGACTAATGAAAAACTGTTTTTT. As protein: CATSDHRVTNEKLFF.

This clone was seen a single time. The chain has TRBV18 and TRBJ1-1; the match to TRBD1 covers 7 bases. V trimming: 6 bases; J trimming: 4 bases; junction bases outside the gene matches: 11. CDR3 length: 15 residues. Germline V CDR1 and CDR2: KGHSH, LQKENI. This CDR3 reads CASSSRGGAPTEAFF. The CDR3 coding sequence is TGTGCCAGCTCCTCTAGAGGGGGCGCACCCACTGAAGCTTTCTTT. Filled out from reference TRBV18 and TRBJ1-1, the complete variable domain reads NAGVMQNPRHLVRRRGQEARLRCSPMKGHSHVYWYRQLPEEGLKFMVYLQKENIIDESGMPKERFSAEFPKEGPSILRIQQVVRGDSAAYFCASSSRGGAPTEAFFGQGTRLTVV.